The 7 T cell receptor beta chains listed next were all sequenced from one sample in a study of shared clonotypes between healthy human individuals. The repertoire was sequenced with immunoSEQ multiplex PCR; TCRdb's copy has only in-frame clones and lacks some. Of roughly 1 million clones in the sample, roughly 75% were seen once. The sample was memory CD4+ T cells sorted from blood. The sample's subset: CD45RA-negative fraction. The receptors come from a man in his late teens or twenties in good health.

As for this clone: Other DNA sequences from this sample encode an identical CDR3 as well. The chain uses TRBV19 and TRBJ1-3; D is ambiguous. This CDR3 has 14 residues. V lost 0 bases and J lost 1, with 4 bases in between. Germline values: CDR1 LNHDA, CDR2 SQIVND (reference sequence). CDR3 sequence (DNA): TGTGCCAGTAGTATAGATTCTTCTGGAAACACCATATATTTT. Protein sequence: CASSIDSSGNTIYF.

The J gene is TRBJ2-7, the V gene TRBV2, with TRBD1 matching 7 bases. From germline, CDR1 is SNHLY and CDR2 FYNNEI. CDR3 length equals 13 residues. J gave up 3 bases and V 6 bases, and 5 bases lay outside the gene matches. Here the CDR3 DNA reads TGTGCCAGCAGCCCAGGGGGTGTCTACGAGCAGTACTTC. This codes for CASSPGGVYEQYF.

The V and J genes are TRBV28 and TRBJ2-7; tentatively, D is TRBD2 (6 bases). Germline V gives CDR1 MDHEN, CDR2 SYDVKM. The CDR3 loop spans 13 amino acids. V was clipped by 7 bases and J by 0 bases, with 10 bases between them. The CDR3, as DNA: TGTGCCAGCACAGCGGGCAGCTCCTACGAGCAGTACTTC. Protein sequence: CASTAGSSYEQYF. The complete variable domain, with remaining parts taken from reference TRBV28 and TRBJ2-7, reads DVKVTQSSRYLVKRTGEKVFLECVQDMDHENMFWYRQDPGLGLRLIYFSYDVKMKEKGDIPEGYSVSREKKERFSLILESASTNQTSMYLCASTAGSSYEQYFGPGTRLTVT.

This clone was found many times. The chain combines TRBV6-1 with TRBJ1-3; possible D gene TRBD1, 5 bases. Germline V CDR1 and CDR2: MNHNS, SASEGT. The V and J ends lost 8 bases and 4 bases respectively, with 12 bases between them. The CDR3 contains 13 residues. CDR3 sequence reads: CASLGVSGNTIYF. CDR3 sequence (DNA): TGTGCCAGCCTGGGGGTCTCCGGAAACACCATATATTTT.

This chain connects TRBV5-6 to TRBJ2-6, with 9 bases matching TRBD1. In germline, CDR1 is SGHDT, CDR2 YYEEEE. The CDR3 consists of 19 residues. The V segment lost 1 base and the J segment 0 bases; nucleotides outside the gene matches: 8. The CDR3 sequence: CASSLRSGTGISGANVLTF. DNA of the CDR3: TGTGCCAGCAGCTTGAGATCCGGGACAGGGATCTCTGGGGCCAACGTCCTGACTTTC. Full variable domain (outside the CDR3, taken from reference TRBV5-6 and TRBJ2-6): DAGVTQSPTHLIKTRGQQVTLRCSPKSGHDTVSWYQQALGQGPQFIFQYYEEEERQRGNFPDRFSGHQFPNYSSELNVNALLLGDSALYLCASSLRSGTGISGANVLTFGAGSRLTVL.

At least ten counts were recorded for this clone. This same CDR3 is encoded by further DNA sequences in the sample. This rearrangement joins TRBV5-1 to TRBJ2-3, with D tentatively TRBD2 (6 bases). The CDR3 is made up of 15 amino acids. Trimming stripped 5 bases from V and 2 bases from J, with 15 bases between. The germline V gene encodes CDR1 SGHRS and CDR2 YFSETQ. The CDR3 sequence: CASSSRSGYTDTQYF. Here the CDR3 DNA reads TGCGCCAGCAGTTCCCGTAGCGGATACACAGATACGCAGTATTTT.

On this clone itself: A much larger clone sits a single nucleotide away, making a read error possible. The rearrangement uses TRBV11-2 and TRBJ2-2, with D tentatively TRBD1 (6 bases). Trimming left V 6 bases short and J 1 base short, with 9 bases between. Germline CDR1 and CDR2: SGHAT and FQNNGV. The CDR3 length is 14 residues. The CDR3: CASSPTGNTGELFF. The CDR3 nucleotides are TGTGCCAGCAGTCCGACAGGGAACACCGGGGAGCTGTTTTTT.